This T cell receptor (beta chain) derives from a study of regulatory T cells in long-lasting Graves disease. Study-level background: Graves' cases, newly diagnosed, had used antithyroid drugs under 3 months.

The table lists this clonotype with many counts. The antigen remains undetermined. The germline V gene encodes CDR1 DFQATT and CDR2 SNEGSKA (reference sequence). This CDR3 has 15 residues. Trimming at V came to 3 bases and at J to 2 bases, leaving 5 bases not matched to a gene. Described time point: newly diagnosed GD, antithyroid drugs for less than 3 months. From PBMCs, RNA was extracted and then used to make the TCR library. Construction of TCR beta libraries relied on iRepertoire HTBI primers and on Arm-PCR targeting CDR3 regions. One entry per CDR3 protein results from TCRdb running MiXCR on the multiplex PCR reads. The sample lists a few hundred thousand distinct CDR3 sequences, approximately 13% occurring once. Study observations and caveats: Newly diagnosed disease favored TRBV20-1 and TRBJ2-1 over persistent disease.

A further study also used this sample, focusing on T cells in Graves' hyperthyroidism and ophthalmopathy. That source reports: Used for diagnoses were clinical symptoms, serum thyroxine and TRAb, thyroid ultrasound and orbital computed tomography. Before onset, by a median of around 6.4 months, the model predicted ophthalmopathy.

This chain joins TRBV20-1 and TRBJ2-3; 10 nucleotides match TRBD1. The receptor was derived from a man in his thirties or forties with Graves disease. This sample comprised peripheral blood mononuclear cells (PBMCs), obtained at new diagnosis, from a patient treated with antithyroid drugs. The CDR3 bases are TGCAGTGCTAGGCCGGACAGGGGGTTCACAGATACGCAGTATTTT. Protein: CSARPDRGFTDTQYF.